The sequence of this T cell receptor beta chain was determined in a study of blood T cells in healthy people across ages. This clonotype was seen only once. Extraction yielded at least 6 micrograms of total RNA per sample. CDR1 and CDR2 from the germline V gene are SGHTA and FQGNSA. CDR3 size: 15 residues. It was with a sample-barcoded 5' primer and a J-beta primer mix that a second PCR of about 7 to 12 cycles was run. TCRdb re-called the 5' RACE reads with MiXCR, one entry per CDR3 protein. The repertoire consists of some 880,000 distinct CDR3 sequences, with about 34% occurring once and the leading ten covering roughly 13%.

The TCR originated in a man in his late teens or twenties in good health. The V call is TRBV7-2, the J call TRBJ2-1; no clear D gene. TRBJ2-7 explains the end of the DNA better; the J call may be wrong. The sample taken for sequencing was blood. The CDR3: CASSHDPGDYNEQYF. CDR3 DNA sequence: TGTGCCAGCAGCCACGACCCTGGGGATTACAATGAGCAGTACTTC.